Following are 15 T cell receptor beta chains from one sample sequenced in a study of blood T cell repertoires in COVID-19 (dated by TCRdb to the early 2020s). The library came from the immunoSEQ multiplex PCR assay. TCRdb retrieved this table from immuneACCESS and kept in-frame rearrangements only. Not all clones are present; in checked studies, unresolved V genes account for under half, and no reason is known for the remainder. The sample includes roughly 380,000 clones, with roughly 80% observed a single time. Of the sample, around 1% is held by the ten largest clones. The sample comprised peripheral blood. The receptors were sampled from a human donor with acute or convalescent COVID-19. The donor label of this sample is uncertain.

The CDR3 sequence is CASSPGNTGELFF. The CDR3 region has the DNA TGTGCCAGCTCTCCCGGGAACACCGGGGAGCTGTTTTTT. The chain recombines TRBV7-7 with TRBJ2-2; D gene ambiguous. CDR3 length: 13 residues. Germline values: CDR1 SSHAT, CDR2 FNYEAQ (reference sequence). Deletions cut 8 bases from V and 1 base from J, with 8 bases between.

The chain has TRBV28 and TRBJ1-5; a weak D match, TRBD1 (5 bases). Germline CDR1 is MDHEN and CDR2 is SYDVKM. CDR3 size: 13 residues. The V gene lost 11 bases and the J gene lost 6 bases, with 17 bases spanning the gap. CDR3 sequence reads: CAGRQGSGQPQHF. CDR3 bases: TGTGCCGGCCGTCAGGGTTCGGGTCAGCCCCAGCATTTT.

This chain joins TRBV27 and TRBJ2-1; D is possibly TRBD1 (6 bases). This CDR3 is built from 13 residues. V was cut by 11 bases and J by 5 bases, with 16 bases left in between. The germline CDR1 and CDR2 sequences are MNHEY and SMNVEV (reference sequence). This CDR3 reads CAPQGVKNNEQFF. Here the CDR3 DNA reads TGTGCCCCACAGGGCGTGAAAAACAATGAGCAGTTCTTC.

V is TRBV5-1 and J is TRBJ2-5, with D maybe TRBD2 (5 bases). The CDR3 consists of 13 residues. Trimming pared 4 bases from V and 2 bases from J, leaving 9 bases between. Germline V lookup: CDR1 SGHRS, CDR2 YFSETQ. This CDR3 is CASSPLAQETQYF. Here the CDR3 DNA reads TGCGCCAGCAGCCCGCTAGCTCAAGAGACCCAGTACTTC.

The J gene is TRBJ2-3, the V gene TRBV6-5; D may be TRBD1 (5 bases). Germline V gene lookup returns CDR1 MNHEY and CDR2 SVGAGI. The CDR3 is 15 amino acids. With 0 bases removed from V and 3 bases from J, the gap between germline ends came to 10 bases. The chain's CDR3 is CASSYSGAETDTQYF. The CDR3 DNA sequence: TGTGCCAGCAGTTACTCTGGGGCAGAGACAGATACGCAGTATTTT.

The chain combines TRBV18 with TRBJ2-3; D is unresolved. The CDR3 is made up of 12 amino acids. The germline V gene has CDR1 KGHSH and CDR2 LQKENI. The V end was cut by 3 bases, the J end by 6 bases, with 7 bases between. CDR3 residues: CASSPLYDTQYF. The CDR3 DNA reads as TGTGCCAGCTCACCTTTGTATGATACGCAGTATTTT.

The chain is built from TRBV7-9 and TRBJ2-3; D gene unclear. Trimming pared 6 bases from V and 2 bases from J, leaving 15 bases between. The CDR3 contains 15 residues. The germline gives CDR1 SEHNR, CDR2 FQNEAQ (reference sequence). The CDR3 loop reads CASSHSSTITDTQYF. In DNA, the CDR3 is TGTGCCAGCAGTCATTCCTCCACTATCACAGATACGCAGTATTTT.

DNA for the CDR3: TGTGCCAGTAGTATGGGGAGAATGGGCAGGGGGCAAATCATGAACACTGAAGCTTTCTTT. Translated, it gives CASSMGRMGRGQIMNTEAFF. The chain joins TRBV19 to TRBJ1-1, with TRBD1 identical over 8 bases. Germline V lookup: CDR1 LNHDA, CDR2 SQIVND (reference sequence). J lost 0 bases, V lost 3 bases, and 18 bases had no gene match. This CDR3 is built from 20 residues.

This chain uses TRBV18 with TRBJ2-5; D remains ambiguous. Per germline, CDR1 KGHSH and CDR2 LQKENI. This CDR3 has 16 amino acids. V lost 0 bases, J lost 2 bases, and 13 bases lay in between. The CDR3 sequence is CASSPPHNYRQETQYF. CDR3 bases: TGTGCCAGCTCACCACCACATAATTACAGACAAGAGACCCAGTACTTC.

The V call is TRBV18, the J call TRBJ1-1; D not resolved. The CDR3 covers 14 residues. Germline V gene sequence: CDR1 KGHSH, CDR2 LQKENI. V was shortened by 0 bases and J by 4 bases, with 9 bases between the two germline ends. CDR3 in DNA: TGTGCCAGCTCACCACCGCTCGGACTCACTGAAGCTTTCTTT. This sequence encodes CASSPPLGLTEAFF.

The chain combines TRBV5-1 with TRBJ1-4; D uncertain. Deletions cut 5 bases from V and 0 bases from J, with 14 bases between. Germline loops: CDR1 SGHRS, CDR2 YFSETQ. This CDR3 spans 16 amino acids. The CDR3: CASSIRQAATNEKLFF. The CDR3 nucleotides are TGCGCCAGCAGTATCAGACAAGCTGCAACTAATGAAAAACTGTTTTTT.

V and J are TRBV5-6 and TRBJ1-3, with 7 bases identical to TRBD1. The germline CDR1 and CDR2 sequences are SGHDT and YYEEEE. This CDR3 region has 16 residues. With V trimmed by 2 bases and J by 2 bases, 7 bases remained unmatched. The CDR3 is CASSFRTGATGNTIYF. CDR3 nucleotide sequence: TGTGCCAGCAGCTTTCGGACAGGTGCGACTGGAAACACCATATATTTT.

The V gene is TRBV9, the J gene TRBJ1-2; D possibly corresponds to TRBD1 (6 bases). The CDR3 is made up of 13 amino acids. Per germline, CDR1 SGDLS and CDR2 YYNGEE. The ends were cut back, 5 bases at V and 2 bases at J, with 10 bases in the middle. The CDR3 DNA is TGTGCCAGCAGTTCCACAGGGAACTATGGCTACACCTTC. It specifies CASSSTGNYGYTF.

The chain recombines TRBV6-6 with TRBJ2-6; the D is unclear. The CDR3 is 14 residues long. In germline, CDR1 is MNHNY, CDR2 SVGAGI (reference sequence). With 4 bases removed from V and 4 bases from J, the gap between germline ends came to 8 bases. CDR3 in DNA: TGTGCCAGCAGTTCTAGTACCGGGGCCAACGTCCTGACTTTC. It codes for CASSSSTGANVLTF.

The chain combines TRBV2 with TRBJ2-2; 7 nucleotides align to TRBD2. Trimming cost V 6 bases and J 0 bases; bases outside gene matches: 4. The CDR3 extends over 15 amino acids. CDR1 is SNHLY, CDR2 FYNNEI, per germline. The CDR3 DNA is TGTGCCAGCAGCCCCAGCGGGGCGAACACCGGGGAGCTGTTTTTT. It codes for CASSPSGANTGELFF.